The 25 T cell receptor beta chains below all came from one sample that was sequenced in a study of immune heterogeneity within non-small cell lung tumors. The template for each sample was around 540 ng of genomic DNA, which had been extracted from bulk tumor tissue. Biopsies that were spaced far apart were taken, several per primary tumor, during surgery. Enrolled patients presented with newly diagnosed, previously untreated non-small cell lung cancer and underwent curative surgery. With 32 V and 13 J primers, multiplex PCR amplified the TCR beta CDR3. A single record per CDR3 protein comes from TCRdb applying MiXCR to the multiplex PCR reads. This sample has around 5,000 distinct CDR3 sequences, with around a fifth found just once. Sequencing was carried out using lung tumor tissue. Receptors originate from a woman aged 55-75 years with non-small cell lung cancer.

CDR3 nucleotide sequence: TGCGCCAGCAGCCAAGATCCCCCTACCTACGTGTCCAAAAACATTCAGTACTTC. This encodes CASSQDPPTYVSKNIQYF. The gene calls are TRBV4-3 and TRBJ2-4; no clear D gene. The V end was cut by 0 bases, the J end by 2 bases, with 17 bases between. This CDR3 spans 18 amino acids. CDR1 and CDR2 from the germline V gene are LGHNA and YSLEER.

Judged by abundance, this clonotype is medium-sized. The rearrangement joins TRBV10-3 to TRBJ1-6, with D possibly being TRBD1 (5 bases). Germline V gives CDR1 ENHRY, CDR2 SYGVKD. The length of the CDR3 is 15 residues. Trimming took off 2 bases at V and 6 bases at J, with 11 bases between the two ends. CDR3 nucleotide sequence: TGTGCCATCAGTGAGATGACGGGGCCTAATTCACCCCTCCACTTT. Amino acids: CAISEMTGPNSPLHF.

By sample fraction, this clonotype is medium-sized. V gene TRBV28 combines with J gene TRBJ2-5; 9 nucleotides line up with TRBD2. The V gene's germline CDR1 is MDHEN and CDR2 SYDVKM. The J segment lost 2 bases and the V segment lost 4 bases, leaving 14 bases of the junction unmatched. The CDR3 runs to 18 residues. For the CDR3, the DNA is TGTGCCAGCAGTTCGGCGGGAGGGCCACCCAGAATACAAGAGACCCAGTACTTC. Protein product: CASSSAGGPPRIQETQYF.

This clonotype was recorded many times. The J gene is TRBJ1-4, the V gene TRBV30; D perhaps matches TRBD1 (6 bases). The germline V gene has CDR1 GTSNPN and CDR2 SVGIG (reference sequence). This CDR3 is built from 14 residues. V was cut by 3 bases and J by 8 bases, with 16 bases left in between. For the CDR3, the DNA is TGTGCCTGGAGCGCGAGACAGGACGTAGAAAAACTGTTTTTT. Translated, it gives CAWSARQDVEKLFF.

By share, this clonotype ranks as medium-sized. The chain combines TRBV6-6 with TRBJ2-7; 9 bases align to TRBD2. This CDR3 region has 18 residues. Germline CDR1 is MNHNY and CDR2 is SVGAGI (reference sequence). Losses at the gene ends were 0 bases for V and 5 bases for J; bases not matched to a gene: 14. CDR3 loop: CASSYSATSGTPWDEQYF. The CDR3 DNA sequence: TGTGCCAGCAGTTACTCGGCGACTAGCGGTACCCCATGGGACGAGCAGTACTTC.

V and J are TRBV7-2 and TRBJ2-1; 9 bases match TRBD1. This CDR3 has 15 residues. Germline CDR1 and CDR2: SGHTA and FQGNSA. Germline trimming cut 4 bases from V and 7 bases from J; bases unmatched to any gene: 8. The CDR3: CASSWTGVGGNEQFF. The CDR3 DNA sequence: TGTGCCAGCAGCTGGACAGGGGTCGGGGGAAATGAGCAGTTCTTC.

The rearrangement uses TRBV5-5 and TRBJ2-5; 12 positions agree with TRBD2. Trimming removed 3 bases from V and 2 bases from J; junction bases left unmatched: 8. From germline, CDR1 is SGHKS and CDR2 YYEKEE (reference sequence). The CDR3 runs to 17 residues. The DNA for the CDR3 is TGTGCCAGCAGCTCGTGGGGGACTAGCGGGTTGCAAGAGACCCAGTACTTC. It specifies CASSSWGTSGLQETQYF.

As to this clonotype: A single base separates this from a much larger clone, so it may be a read error. The V call is TRBV7-2, the J call TRBJ2-1; 7 nucleotides line up with TRBD1. The CDR3 contains 14 residues. The J segment lost 5 bases and the V segment lost 5 bases, leaving 6 bases of the junction unmatched. The germline V gene encodes CDR1 SGHTA and CDR2 FQGNSA. The CDR3 reads CASSRDSVDNEQFF. Here the CDR3 DNA reads TGTGCCAGCAGCCGGGACAGTGTTGACAATGAGCAGTTCTTC.

Note on this clonotype: A read error may account for a junction end that differs from germline. This CDR3 is CASSFQSIF. CDR3 DNA sequence: TGTGCCAGCAGTTTCCAGTCGATCTTT. V gene TRBV28 combines with J gene TRBJ1-1, with D uncertain. CDR3 length equals 9 residues. Germline assignment: CDR1 MDHEN and CDR2 SYDVKM.

Details on this clonotype: Since a much larger clone is just one base distant, this may be a read error. The CDR3 region is CAISYVAGDGYTF. The DNA of the CDR3 is TGTGCCATCAGTTACGTGGCAGGGGATGGCTACACCTTC. J is TRBJ1-2 and V is TRBV6-5, with D possibly TRBD1 on 6 matching bases. Germline V gene sequence: CDR1 MNHEY, CDR2 SVGAGI. The CDR3 contains 13 residues.

Comment on this clonotype: Since a much larger clone is just one base distant, this may be a read error. This rearrangement joins TRBV6-1 to TRBJ2-7; 9 nucleotides line up with TRBD1. The germline V gene has CDR1 MNHNS and CDR2 SASEGT. V shed 4 bases and J 3 bases; nucleotides not matched to a gene: 7. CDR3 length: 15 amino acids. The chain's CDR3 is CASSVGTGSYYEQYF. CDR3 nucleotides: TGTGCCAGCAGTGTAGGGACAGGGAGCTACTACGAGCAGTACTTC.

The chain uses TRBV5-1 and TRBJ2-5, with D possibly being TRBD2 (6 bases). The V and J ends lost 4 bases and 1 base respectively, with 17 bases between them. From germline, CDR1 is SGHRS and CDR2 YFSETQ. CDR3 size: 16 residues. The CDR3 spells CASSPWGSGSQETQYF. The CDR3, as DNA: TGCGCCAGCAGCCCCTGGGGTAGCGGAAGCCAAGAGACCCAGTACTTC.

This clonotype rates as medium-sized. The chain couples TRBV7-9 to TRBJ2-7, with D perhaps matching TRBD2 (5 bases). The CDR3 contains 14 residues. V was shortened by 1 base and J by 0 bases, with 7 bases between the two germline ends. CDR1 is SEHNR, CDR2 FQNEAQ, per germline (reference sequence). CDR3 region: CASSLDGSSYEQYF. CDR3 sequence (DNA): TGTGCCAGCAGCTTAGATGGGAGCTCCTACGAGCAGTACTTC.

The CDR3 loop reads CASSHLAGGRNTGELFF. The CDR3 nucleotides are TGCGCCAGCAGCCATTTGGCGGGAGGACGTAACACCGGGGAGCTGTTTTTT. This chain uses TRBV4-1 with TRBJ2-2, with 8 bases that match TRBD2. Per germline, CDR1 MGHRA and CDR2 YSYEKL. The CDR3 has 17 residues. After removal of 3 bases from V and 2 bases from J, the junction contained 8 bases not matched to a gene.

This chain links TRBV29-1 with TRBJ2-1; tentatively, D is TRBD1 (6 bases). The CDR3 length is 13 residues. Trimming left V 6 bases short and J 3 bases short, with 12 bases between. CDR1 SQVTM and CDR2 ANQGSEA come from the germline V gene. This CDR3 is CSVERTDYNEQFF. The DNA for the CDR3 is TGCAGCGTCGAAAGGACAGACTACAATGAGCAGTTCTTC.

To note about this clonotype: Because it lacks the conserved phenylalanine or tryptophan at the end, this CDR3 is likely a read error. It is unclear where the CDR3 begins or ends on the DNA, so no DNA is shown, and the CDR3 is as TCRdb lists it. The chain is built from TRBV7-2 and TRBJ2-3; the table's D gene call, TRBD2, was not cross checked with the DNA. The CDR3 sequence runs 14 residues, both termini included. The germline V gene has CDR1 SGHTA and CDR2 FQGNSA. This CDR3 reads CASSSSISEQYFGP.

The gene calls are TRBV11-3 and TRBJ2-1; D gene uncertain. The CDR3 loop spans 13 amino acids. Trimming cost V 2 bases and J 8 bases, with 10 bases left between them. Germline CDR1 SGHNT, CDR2 YENEEA. The CDR3 region is CASSLSRIDEQFF. CDR3 nucleotides: TGTGCCAGCAGCTTATCCAGGATCGATGAGCAGTTCTTC.

By share, this clonotype counts as medium-sized. This chain connects TRBV20-1 to TRBJ2-1; tentatively, D is TRBD1 (6 bases). The CDR3 has 12 amino acids. The germline CDR1 and CDR2 sequences are DFQATT and SNEGSKA (reference sequence). The V gene lost 3 bases and the J gene lost 10 bases, with 13 bases spanning the gap. CDR3 in DNA: TGCAGTGCTAGCTCAGGGGTGGGGGAGCAGTTCTTC. Encoded protein: CSASSGVGEQFF.

By sample share, this clonotype is medium-sized. V and J are TRBV28 and TRBJ1-6; unclear D gene. The CDR3 extends over 12 amino acids. V lost 3 bases, J lost 9 bases, and 6 bases lay in between. Germline CDR1 reads MDHEN; CDR2 reads SYDVKM. Here the CDR3 reads CASSLVRSPLHF. The CDR3 bases are TGTGCCAGCAGTTTGGTGCGTTCACCCCTCCACTTT.

This clonotype was detected only a few times. The V gene is TRBV7-8, the J gene TRBJ2-3, with a weak D call TRBD2 (5 bases). V was shortened by 1 base and J by 14 bases, with 16 bases between the two germline ends. Germline CDR1 is SGHVS and CDR2 is FQNEAQ. CDR3 size: 13 residues. The CDR3 DNA is TGTGCCAGCAGCTTAGGGGAGACCTACGGGCGGTATTTT. This translates into CASSLGETYGRYF.

In its sample, this clonotype is medium-sized (0.01 to 0.1%). The chain uses TRBV5-1 and TRBJ2-1; no clear D gene. The CDR3 is 13 residues long. V was pared by 4 bases and J by 6 bases, with 11 bases between. Germline-derived CDR1 and CDR2 are SGHRS and YFSETQ. CDR3: CASSIRVSNEQFF. The DNA for the CDR3 is TGCGCCAGCAGCATCCGCGTGAGCAATGAGCAGTTCTTC.

The gene calls are TRBV12-3 or TRBV12-4 and TRBJ2-7, with TRBD2 as a possible D gene (5 bases). The V and J ends lost 6 bases and 3 bases respectively, with 12 bases between them. The CDR3 covers 13 residues. DNA for the CDR3: TGTGCCAGCAGCCATATCGCGGGCTACGAGCAGTACTTC. It yields the protein CASSHIAGYEQYF.

There are many counts of this clonotype. The chain uses TRBV3-1 and TRBJ2-7, with 10 bases fitting TRBD2. Trimming removed 1 base from V and 0 bases from J; junction bases left unmatched: 0. CDR3 size: 15 residues. Per the germline V gene, CDR1 is LGHDT and CDR2 is YNNKEL (reference sequence). In DNA, the CDR3 is TGTGCCAGCAGCCAAGGACTAGCGGGCTCCTACGAGCAGTACTTC. Amino acid sequence: CASSQGLAGSYEQYF.

The V call is TRBV27, the J call TRBJ2-7; TRBD2 aligns across 10 bases. The germline gives CDR1 MNHEY, CDR2 SMNVEV (reference sequence). This CDR3 is 15 amino acids long. V lost 0 bases, J lost 3 bases, and 2 bases stayed unmatched. CDR3 in DNA: TGTGCCAGCAGTTTATCGGTAGCGGGAGGCTACGAGCAGTACTTC. Its protein product is CASSLSVAGGYEQYF.

This clonotype came up a few times. The chain joins TRBV27 to TRBJ1-1; no definite D call. The germline CDR1 and CDR2 sequences are MNHEY and SMNVEV (reference sequence). The CDR3 runs to 13 residues. V was trimmed by 5 bases and J by 6 bases, leaving 13 bases between them. CDR3 region: CASSTGPIPEAFF. In nucleotides, the CDR3 is TGTGCCAGCAGTACGGGCCCTATTCCTGAAGCTTTCTTT.